This is a list of T cell receptor beta chains from one sample in a study of patients and donors after allogeneic stem cell transplantation. TCRdb passed the RT-PCR reads through MiXCR, listing each CDR3 protein once. The sample includes 85,000 to 90,000 distinct CDR3 sequences, 40% to 60% of them seen just once. The sample comprised blood, either unsorted or a sorted T cell fraction (not recorded which). All receptors come from a human donor who was either an allogeneic HSCT recipient or a stem cell or donor lymphocyte infusion donor (not recorded which). It is not recorded whose cells these are; they may come from a transplant donor. Each CDR3 is given with its conserved first and last residue.

j_call v_call cdr3_aa
TRBJ1-3 TRBV12-3/TRBV12-4 CASSRQGPPGNTIYF
TRBJ1-1 TRBV6-2/TRBV6-3 CASSYLRTGGPEAFF
TRBJ2-4 TRBV20-1 CSATGGVAKNIQYF
TRBJ1-1 TRBV7-9 CASSPRTVNTEAFF
TRBJ2-2 TRBV4-3 CASSQDTGQVNTGELFF
TRBJ1-5 TRBV20-1 CSARSPDLGGYQPQHF
TRBJ1-5 TRBV12-3/TRBV12-4 CASRTQGLGQPQHF
TRBJ2-2 TRBV9 CASSVGDYTGELFF
TRBJ1-1 TRBV20-1 CSAPKVGAEAFF
TRBJ1-3 TRBV28 CASSLFTSGNTIYF
TRBJ1-1 TRBV15 CATSRVAVVNTEAFF
TRBJ1-2 TRBV4-1 CASSQDGRVGYTF
TRBJ1-5 TRBV20-1 CSAPTGVSNQPQHF
TRBJ1-1 TRBV12-3/TRBV12-4 CASSLFTEAFF
TRBJ1-2 TRBV27 CASSFRTGYGYTF
TRBJ1-1 TRBV20-1 CSADRGRTEAFF
TRBJ2-3 TRBV20-1 CSARPQREGGDTQYF
TRBJ1-5 TRBV11-2 CASSPRTGNQPQHF
TRBJ1-6 TRBV12-3/TRBV12-4 CASSSRDGRDSPLHF
TRBJ2-2 TRBV6-5 CASSYSSGLNTGELFF
TRBJ2-3 TRBV28 CASGPGPVDTQYF
TRBJ1-2 TRBV10-2 CASSDPASKNGYTF
TRBJ1-3 TRBV10-3 CAISESRGTGNTIYF
TRBJ1-5 TRBV5-6 CASSSRDRGLSNQPQHF
TRBJ1-2 TRBV6-5 CASKKRGDGYGYTF
TRBJ1-1 TRBV12-3/TRBV12-4 CASSLSLF
TRBJ1-6 TRBV12-3/TRBV12-4 CASSWKDGNSPLHF
TRBJ1-6 TRBV7-9 CASSRRLTGQGYSPLHF
TRBJ1-4 TRBV5-1 CACSRAGQMNPTNEKLFF
TRBJ2-3 TRBV24-1 CATSGEEGATDTQYF
TRBJ1-2 TRBV29-1 CSVRTGRYGYTF
TRBJ1-1 TRBV4-1 CASRSVGMNTEAFF
TRBJ2-1 TRBV27 CASSKIAGGPKPYYNEQFF
TRBJ1-4 TRBV6-5 CASSRTIGEKLFF
TRBJ1-4 TRBV5-1 CASSPDISREKLFF
TRBJ1-5 TRBV20-1 CSAKRTGSSNQPQHF
TRBJ1-5 TRBV4-2 CASSQENFGSNQPQHF
TRBJ2-2 TRBV4-3 CASSQTWTGGELFF
TRBJ1-5 TRBV5-6 CASKKEGYSNQPQHF
TRBJ2-7 TRBV20-1 CSASPGQGIGYEQYF
TRBJ2-7 TRBV6-5 CASSKRSSTSGSSYEQYF
TRBJ1-2 TRBV5-4 CASSIQGRANYGYTF
TRBJ1-1 TRBV6-5 CASRYRDLGEAFF
TRBJ1-1 TRBV7-2 CASRRGTDTEAFF
TRBJ1-1 TRBV12-3/TRBV12-4 CASSLQGTEAFF
TRBJ2-3 TRBV7-3 CASGLAGDRTDTQYF
TRBJ2-5 TRBV7-2 CASSLERDSETQYF
TRBJ1-5 TRBV29-1 CSVAGVNSNQPQHF
TRBJ2-7 TRBV20-1 CSARFGTAYEQYF
TRBJ1-6 TRBV7-2 CASSPRGYNNSPLHF
TRBJ1-1 TRBV20-1 CSARVEGWDTEAFF
TRBJ2-5 TRBV10-3 CAISESKGGGGAQETQYF